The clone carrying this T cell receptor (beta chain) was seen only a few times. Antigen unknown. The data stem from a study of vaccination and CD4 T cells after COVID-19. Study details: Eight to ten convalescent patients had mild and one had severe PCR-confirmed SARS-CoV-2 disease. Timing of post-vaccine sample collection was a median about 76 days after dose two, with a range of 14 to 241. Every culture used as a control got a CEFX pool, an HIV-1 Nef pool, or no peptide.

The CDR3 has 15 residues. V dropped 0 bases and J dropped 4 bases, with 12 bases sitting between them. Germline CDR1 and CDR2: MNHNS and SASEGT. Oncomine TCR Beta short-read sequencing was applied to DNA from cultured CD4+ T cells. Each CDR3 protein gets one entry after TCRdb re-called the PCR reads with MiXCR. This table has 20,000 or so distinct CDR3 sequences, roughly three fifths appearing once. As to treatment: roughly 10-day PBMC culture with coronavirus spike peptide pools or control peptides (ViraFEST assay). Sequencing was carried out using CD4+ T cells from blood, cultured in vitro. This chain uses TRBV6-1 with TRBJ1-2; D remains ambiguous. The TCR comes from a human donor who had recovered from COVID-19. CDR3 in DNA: TGTGCCAGCAGTGAAGCGTCAGCAGGTTTCTATGGCTACACCTTC. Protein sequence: CASSEASAGFYGYTF.